A selection of T cell receptor beta chains follows, all from one sample in a study of blood T cell repertoires in COVID-19. This table comes from immunoSEQ multiplex PCR, and its TCRdb copy is limited to in-frame clones, with some not included. The table includes 35,000 to 45,000 clones, approximately 80% detected once. Sequencing was done on a sample of peripheral blood. Receptors were obtained from a man in his sixties or seventies with active or convalescent COVID-19. CDR3s include the opening cysteine and the closing phenylalanine or tryptophan. A D gene is named only where the DNA matches it firmly. Expanded clones are given a class, and other clones once, few, many or no size at all.

cdr3_nt: TGTGCCAGCAGCCGGGGACAGCAATATGGCTACACCTTC; cdr3_aa: CASSRGQQYGYTF; v_call: TRBV3-1/TRBV3-2; j_call: TRBJ1-2; clone_size: -; d_call: TRBD1
cdr3_nt: TGTGCCAGCAGCCAAGAGCGGAACCAAGAGACCCAGTACTTC; cdr3_aa: CASSQERNQETQYF; v_call: TRBV14; j_call: TRBJ2-5; clone_size: -; d_call: -
cdr3_nt: TGCGCCAGCAGCCGCATGAGGCCGACAGGGGGCTCGGAGACCCAGTACTTC; cdr3_aa: CASSRMRPTGGSETQYF; v_call: TRBV4-1; j_call: TRBJ2-5; clone_size: -; d_call: TRBD1
cdr3_nt: TGTGCCAGCAGCTCCTTAGCGGGCAACTATGGCTACACCTTC; cdr3_aa: CASSSLAGNYGYTF; v_call: TRBV11-1; j_call: TRBJ1-2; clone_size: -; d_call: -
cdr3_nt: TGTGCCAGCAGCTTAGCGACAGGGCGCGAGCAGTTCTTC; cdr3_aa: CASSLATGREQFF; v_call: TRBV11-3; j_call: TRBJ2-1; clone_size: few; d_call: TRBD1
cdr3_nt: TGTGCCAGCAGTTTACAGCTAGCGGGACAGTTCTTC; cdr3_aa: CASSLQLAGQFF; v_call: TRBV28; j_call: TRBJ2-1; clone_size: -; d_call: TRBD2
cdr3_nt: TGTGCCTGGAGCAGACAGGGGGACGGGGAGCTGTTTTTT; cdr3_aa: CAWSRQGDGELFF; v_call: TRBV30; j_call: TRBJ2-2; clone_size: -; d_call: TRBD1
cdr3_nt: TGCGCCAGCAGCTTGGACCAGGGTTTCTCCTACGAGCAGTACTTC; cdr3_aa: CASSLDQGFSYEQYF; v_call: TRBV5-1; j_call: TRBJ2-7; clone_size: -; d_call: -
cdr3_nt: TGTGCCAGCAGTTCTATAGTAGGACGGGGGACTGAAGCTTTCTTT; cdr3_aa: CASSSIVGRGTEAFF; v_call: TRBV27; j_call: TRBJ1-1; clone_size: -; d_call: -
cdr3_nt: TGTGCCAGCAGAGGGGACTCCCTCGGTTCACCCCTCCACTTT; cdr3_aa: CASRGDSLGSPLHF; v_call: TRBV9; j_call: TRBJ1-6; clone_size: -; d_call: -
cdr3_nt: TGTGCCAGCAGCGTAGTCCGTCAGCGGGGCGACAATCTCAAAGGGCAGTACTTC; cdr3_aa: CASSVVRQRGDNLKGQYF; v_call: TRBV9; j_call: TRBJ2-7; clone_size: -; d_call: TRBD2
cdr3_nt: TGTGCCAGCAGCTTAGCGGGTCCCCGTGGGGAGGGTCGGGAGACCCAGTACTTC; cdr3_aa: CASSLAGPRGEGRETQYF; v_call: TRBV7-8; j_call: TRBJ2-5; clone_size: -; d_call: TRBD2
cdr3_nt: TGCGCCAGCAGCACCGGACAGGGGTCCGCTGAAGCTTTCTTT; cdr3_aa: CASSTGQGSAEAFF; v_call: TRBV5-1; j_call: TRBJ1-1; clone_size: -; d_call: TRBD1
cdr3_nt: TGTGCCAGCTCACCAGTTTCTACGGGCGAGCAGTACTTC; cdr3_aa: CASSPVSTGEQYF; v_call: TRBV18; j_call: TRBJ2-7; clone_size: -; d_call: -
cdr3_nt: TGTGCCTGGAGGTTGGCGGCTTCTGAAGCTTTCTTT; cdr3_aa: CAWRLAASEAFF; v_call: TRBV30; j_call: TRBJ1-1; clone_size: -; d_call: -
cdr3_nt: TGTGCCTGCGGGATGAGTTACACTGAAGCTTTCTTT; cdr3_aa: CACGMSYTEAFF; v_call: TRBV28; j_call: TRBJ1-1; clone_size: -; d_call: -
cdr3_nt: TGTGCCAGCAGCTACGGGACTACCGAAGAGACCCAGTACTTC; cdr3_aa: CASSYGTTEETQYF; v_call: TRBV11-3; j_call: TRBJ2-5; clone_size: -; d_call: TRBD2
cdr3_nt: TGTGCCAGCACCACCCCCCGGGGGGCAGGTGAAAAACTGTTTTTT; cdr3_aa: CASTTPRGAGEKLFF; v_call: TRBV28; j_call: TRBJ1-4; clone_size: -; d_call: -
cdr3_nt: TGTGCCAGCAGCTCCACCGGGACTAGCGGATTCGAGCAGTACTTC; cdr3_aa: CASSSTGTSGFEQYF; v_call: TRBV11-3; j_call: TRBJ2-7; clone_size: once; d_call: TRBD2
cdr3_nt: TGTGCCATCGGAAGGGGACAGAGGGATGAAGCTTTCTTT; cdr3_aa: CAIGRGQRDEAFF; v_call: TRBV10-3; j_call: TRBJ1-1; clone_size: -; d_call: TRBD1
cdr3_nt: TGTGCCAGCTCACTAACACCGTCGTCCACAGATACGCAGTATTTT; cdr3_aa: CASSLTPSSTDTQYF; v_call: TRBV18; j_call: TRBJ2-3; clone_size: -; d_call: -
cdr3_nt: TGTGCCAGTAGTATTGATGACAGCCTTAACTATGGCTACACCTTC; cdr3_aa: CASSIDDSLNYGYTF; v_call: TRBV19; j_call: TRBJ1-2; clone_size: -; d_call: -